The 19 T cell receptor beta chains in this list originate from one sample, sequenced in a study of CD8 T cells in Susac syndrome (dated by TCRdb to about 2019). The library was generated by the immunoSEQ multiplex PCR assay. RNA was extracted using the RNeasy kit, and roughly 0.45 to 1 microgram was reverse transcribed with random hexamers. TCRdb trimmed the raw reads at Q25, called clones with MiXCR and kept productive beta chains. When rows share a CDR3 protein, they turn into one entry using the most common DNA and genes. The sample contains approximately 230,000 distinct CDR3 sequences, just over 90% of them found a single time. The ten biggest clones cover around 0.067% of the sample. The sequenced sample consisted of CD4+ T cells from PBMCs. These receptors were collected from a human donor with multiple sclerosis.

This rearrangement joins TRBV12-3 or TRBV12-4 to TRBJ2-3; TRBD1 might be the D (5 bases). The ends were cut back, 6 bases at V and 0 bases at J, with 13 bases in the middle. The CDR3 runs to 15 residues. The CDR3 region is CASRVGRLSTDTQYF. The CDR3 region has the DNA TGTGCCAGCAGGGTGGGGCGCCTTAGCACAGATACGCAGTATTTT.

Worth noting for this clonotype: Its ends do not fully match the called genes, so a read error is possible. J is TRBJ1-6 and V is TRBV5-1; maybe TRBD1 (5 bases). The CDR3 runs to 16 residues. CDR1 SGHRS and CDR2 YFSETQ come from the germline V gene. CDR3 amino acids: CASSLTGEIDNSPLHF. CDR3 sequence (DNA): TGCGCCAGCAGCTTGACAGGAGAAATAGATAATTCCCCCCTCCACTTT.

The chain joins TRBV20-1 to TRBJ2-4, with D unclear. CDR1 is DFQATT and CDR2 is SNEGSKA in the germline V gene (reference sequence). This CDR3 has 11 residues. Trimming shortened V by 5 bases and J by 6 bases, and 8 bases separated the two germline ends. CDR3 sequence (DNA): TGCAGTGCTCCGAAGGCAAACATTCAGTACTTC. Translated, it gives CSAPKANIQYF.

The chain combines TRBV6-5 with TRBJ1-6; 7 nucleotides align to TRBD1. The CDR3 has 15 residues. Germline V gives CDR1 MNHEY, CDR2 SVGAGI. Unmatched junction bases numbered 3, after V lost 2 bases and J lost 5 bases. CDR3 in amino acids: CASSYGTANNSPLHF. The CDR3, as DNA: TGTGCCAGCAGTTACGGGACAGCCAATAATTCACCCCTCCACTTT.

The gene calls are TRBV30 and TRBJ2-4, with unresolved D. The V and J ends lost 4 bases and 3 bases respectively, with 4 bases between them. This CDR3 region has 11 residues. In germline, CDR1 is GTSNPN, CDR2 SVGIG (reference sequence). In DNA, the CDR3 is TGTGCCTGGAATCTCAAAAACATTCAGTACTTC. Amino acid sequence: CAWNLKNIQYF. The full variable domain, with the rest looked up from reference TRBV30 and TRBJ2-4, is SQTIHQWPATLVQPVGSPLSLECTVEGTSNPNLYWYRQAAGRGLQLLFYSVGIGQISSEVPQNLSASRPQDRQFILSSKKLLLSDSGFYLCAWNLKNIQYFGAGTRLSVL.

The chain joins TRBV5-1 to TRBJ2-5, with a tentative D call TRBD2 (6 bases). The CDR3 consists of 15 residues. Germline loops: CDR1 SGHRS, CDR2 YFSETQ. Trimming pared 3 bases from V and 2 bases from J, leaving 14 bases between. The CDR3: CASSSYPGEQETQYF. The CDR3 DNA follows: TGCGCCAGCAGCTCCTATCCGGGAGAACAAGAGACCCAGTACTTC.

The chain links TRBV5-1 to TRBJ1-2; D uncertain. The CDR3 totals 13 residues. The germline V gene has CDR1 SGHRS and CDR2 YFSETQ. The V end was cut by 4 bases, the J end by 0 bases, with 7 bases between. This CDR3 is CASSHSTNYGYTF. The DNA of the CDR3 is TGCGCCAGCAGCCACAGCACTAACTATGGCTACACCTTC.

The rearrangement joins TRBV5-1 to TRBJ2-5; the D gene is possibly TRBD1 (5 bases). There are 15 residues in the CDR3. CDR1 is SGHRS and CDR2 is YFSETQ in the germline V gene. Trimming took 5 bases from V and 5 from J, leaving 19 bases between them. In DNA, the CDR3 is TGCGCCAGCAGACTTACGACAGTTTCACAGGAGACCCAGTACTTC. This codes for CASRLTTVSQETQYF.

This chain uses TRBV6-1 with TRBJ1-2; no clear D. The germline V and J ends were trimmed by 1 base and 1 base, with 1 base remaining between them. This CDR3 region has 12 residues. Germline V CDR1 and CDR2: MNHNS, SASEGT. The CDR3 sequence is CASSEVNYGYTF. The CDR3 nucleotides read TGTGCCAGCAGTGAAGTTAACTATGGCTACACCTTC.

The chain couples TRBV6-5 to TRBJ1-3, with D perhaps matching TRBD1 (6 bases). V lost 4 bases and J 0 bases, leaving 10 bases between the germline ends. This CDR3 region has 15 residues. Germline V gene lookup returns CDR1 MNHEY and CDR2 SVGAGI. The CDR3 bases are TGTGCCAGCAGTTCCGACAGGAGCTCTGGAAACACCATATATTTT. As protein: CASSSDRSSGNTIYF.

The rearrangement links TRBV6-1 to TRBJ2-5, with 12 bases lining up with TRBD2. This CDR3 has 14 residues. V dropped 7 bases and J dropped 6; count of bases not matched to a gene: 6. Germline assignment: CDR1 MNHNS and CDR2 SASEGT. This CDR3 reads CASTRTSGDKTQYF. The CDR3 region has the DNA TGTGCCAGCACCAGGACTAGCGGGGATAAGACCCAGTACTTC.

V gene TRBV6-2 or TRBV6-3 combines with J gene TRBJ2-1, with no clear D. CDR3 length: 13 amino acids. Germline V lookup: CDR1 MNHEY, CDR2 SVGEGT. V was clipped by 1 base and J by 6 bases, with 7 bases between them. The CDR3, as DNA: TGTGCCAGCAGTTACTGGGGTTCCAATGAGCAGTTCTTC. Translated, it gives CASSYWGSNEQFF.

DNA for the CDR3: TGCAGCGTTGAAGGGGTACGGCAGGGGGGCACCGGGGAGCTGTTTTTT. Its translation is CSVEGVRQGGTGELFF. The chain has TRBV29-1 and TRBJ2-2, with TRBD1 as a possible D gene (7 bases). Looked up from germline, CDR1 is SQVTM and CDR2 is ANQGSEA. V gave up 1 base and J gave up 4 bases, with 16 bases separating them. The CDR3 contains 16 residues.

The chain is built from TRBV20-1 and TRBJ2-5, with D perhaps being TRBD1 or TRBD2 (5 bases each). The germline V gene has CDR1 DFQATT and CDR2 SNEGSKA (reference sequence). Trimming stripped 0 bases from V and 2 bases from J, with 19 bases between. The CDR3 has 17 amino acids. As DNA, the CDR3 is TGCAGTGCTAGAGAGATCCACATGGGGGTAAGGCAAGAGACCCAGTACTTC. It yields the protein CSAREIHMGVRQETQYF.

The chain carries TRBV12-5 and TRBJ2-5; 9 positions agree with TRBD2. Germline V CDR1 and CDR2: LGHNT, FRNRAP. V gave up 5 bases and J gave up 5 bases; unmatched junction bases: 18. This CDR3 region has 18 residues. The chain's CDR3 is CASGLHPDLREGRETQYF. For the CDR3, the DNA is TGTGCTAGTGGTCTACACCCGGATTTGCGGGAGGGCCGGGAGACCCAGTACTTC.

CDR3 region: CASSLVVGETQYF. The CDR3 DNA reads as TGCGCCAGCAGCTTGGTCGTCGGTGAGACCCAGTACTTC. The gene calls are TRBV5-1 and TRBJ2-5, with unresolved D. Trimming took 0 bases from V and 5 from J, leaving 8 bases between them. This CDR3 contains 13 residues. Germline V gene lookup returns CDR1 SGHRS and CDR2 YFSETQ.

The V and J genes are TRBV18 and TRBJ1-5; 7 bases align to TRBD1. V lost 4 bases to trimming and J lost 3 bases; unmatched junction nucleotides: 3. The CDR3 runs 14 residues. Germline CDR1 KGHSH, CDR2 LQKENI. Here the CDR3 DNA reads TGTGCCAGCTCACGGGACAGAACCAATCAGCCCCAGCATTTT. Its protein is CASSRDRTNQPQHF.

The V call is TRBV5-1, the J call TRBJ2-3; 9 bases align to TRBD2. The CDR3 has 17 amino acids. Looked up from germline, CDR1 is SGHRS and CDR2 is YFSETQ. The V and J ends lost 0 bases and 4 bases, in that order; junction bases with no gene match: 9. As DNA, the CDR3 is TGCGCCAGCAGCTTGGAAGGAAGGCGGGAGGGCCCAGATACGCAGTATTTT. Translated, it gives CASSLEGRREGPDTQYF.

The chain uses TRBV14 and TRBJ2-5; D perhaps matches TRBD1 (5 bases). The CDR3 contains 14 residues. Germline CDR1 and CDR2: SGHDN and FVKESK. V lost 3 bases to trimming and J lost 4 bases, with 12 bases between them. The CDR3 region has the DNA TGTGCCAGCAGCCATCTGCAGGGCCTAGAGACCCAGTACTTC. Protein product: CASSHLQGLETQYF.